This record covers a single TCR beta chain. The CDR3 loop spans 13 amino acids. Trimming shortened V by 1 base and J by 7 bases, and 7 bases separated the two germline ends. The record originates from a study of blood T cells in healthy people across ages. Alongside a J-beta primer mix, a sample-barcoded 5' primer served in a second PCR lasting roughly 7 to 11 cycles. The template-switch adaptor was a 5' adaptor with 12 random nucleotides. It tagged each cDNA molecule. Each CDR3 protein gets one entry after TCRdb re-called the 5' RACE reads with MiXCR. The sample holds roughly 1.4 million distinct CDR3 sequences, around 59% seen once.

Sequencing was performed on blood. The clonotype was recovered from a man between 18 and 29 years old in good health. The chain couples TRBV12-3 or TRBV12-4 to TRBJ2-2; D call uncertain. The CDR3 sequence: CASSLGFDGELFF. CDR3 sequence (DNA): TGTGCCAGCAGTTTAGGGTTTGACGGGGAGCTGTTTTTT.